This T cell receptor (beta chain) was recovered during a study of CD8 T cells in ankylosing spondylitis. Study-level results: What seemed typical of ankylosing spondylitis blood was a TCR beta motif built from 7 or 8 highly homologous variants. Relatively rare in peripheral blood, disease-linked clones were also CD8+.

On this clonotype: As yet, its antigen is unknown.

The CDR3 runs to 19 residues. The germline V gene encodes CDR1 GTSNPN and CDR2 SVGIG (reference sequence). Trimming cost V 7 bases and J 4 bases; bases outside gene matches: 24. Each TCR beta library was made by quantitative 5'-RACE that incorporated molecular barcodes. TCRdb recomputed calls from the 5' RACE reads with MiXCR, one row per CDR3 protein. The sample yields around 340,000 distinct CDR3 sequences, 20% to 25% seen once. This TCR was sampled from a male donor with ankylosing spondylitis or in good health (not recorded which). Sequencing was carried out using blood, either unsorted or a sorted T cell fraction (not recorded which). The chain carries TRBV30 and TRBJ2-1; 8 nucleotides align to TRBD2. The CDR3 DNA is TGTGCCTCCCGACCGGGACTAGTGATCCAACCTGAGACATACAATGAGCAGTTCTTC. Encoded protein: CASRPGLVIQPETYNEQFF.